This TCR beta chain is from a study of T cell repertoires in cytomegalovirus infection. V lost 3 bases and J lost 5; bases outside the gene matches: 2. Germline V gene lookup returns CDR1 MNHEY and CDR2 SMNVEV (reference sequence). The CDR3 loop spans 14 amino acids. In regard to this clonotype: No antigen is known for it.

TCRdb reprocessed the reads with MiXCR, giving one entry per CDR3 protein. The sample includes some 940,000 distinct CDR3 sequences, about a third seen only once; the top ten take roughly 12%. V is TRBV27 and J is TRBJ2-1; 9 bases fit TRBD2. The sequenced sample was cultured CD8+ T cells from PBMCs, obtained from culture after CMV antigen stimulation. The source of this sequence is a human donor in good health (CMV status not recorded). Some clones in this sample may be carry-over from other donors' samples. The CDR3 DNA is TGTGCCAGCAGTTTCGCGGGGGGGGACAATGAGCAGTTCTTC. Its protein product is CASSFAGGDNEQFF.